These T cell receptor beta chains were read from a single sample in a study of CD8 T cells in Susac syndrome. TCRdb analysed the immunoSEQ multiplex PCR reads with MiXCR anew, one entry per CDR3 protein. The data hold 120,000 or so distinct CDR3 sequences, with about 94% observed a single time. Sequencing input: CD8+ T cells from PBMCs. These receptors all stem from a human donor with Susac syndrome. CDR3s include the opening cysteine and the closing phenylalanine or tryptophan. The order of the fields is J gene, clone size, D gene, V gene, CDR3 protein, CDR3 DNA. The D gene is left open where the match is weak. Only part of the rows carry a size: once, few, many, or a class if the clone is expanded.

j_call: TRBJ1-1; clone_size: once; d_call: TRBD1; v_call: TRBV27; cdr3_aa: CASRDQGGFTEAFF; cdr3_nt: TGTGCCAGCAGAGACCAGGGGGGGTTCACTGAAGCTTTCTTT
j_call: TRBJ1-2; clone_size: .; d_call: .; v_call: TRBV3-1; cdr3_aa: CASSQELGLLVYTF; cdr3_nt: TGTGCCAGCAGCCAAGAACTAGGTCTCCTGGTCTACACCTTC
j_call: TRBJ2-7; clone_size: .; d_call: .; v_call: TRBV6-2/TRBV6-3; cdr3_aa: CASTLGLHPYEQYF; cdr3_nt: TGTGCCAGCACCCTGGGACTCCACCCATACGAGCAGTACTTC
j_call: TRBJ2-5; clone_size: .; d_call: TRBD1; v_call: TRBV7-3; cdr3_aa: CASSVTGDLETQYF; cdr3_nt: TGTGCCAGCAGCGTCACAGGGGATTTGGAGACCCAGTACTTC
j_call: TRBJ2-7; clone_size: .; d_call: TRBD1; v_call: TRBV27; cdr3_aa: CASSFNRGLHEQYF; cdr3_nt: TGTGCCAGCAGTTTTAACAGGGGGCTCCACGAGCAGTACTTC
j_call: TRBJ1-1; clone_size: .; d_call: .; v_call: TRBV28; cdr3_aa: CASSFLVQLNTEAFF; cdr3_nt: TGTGCCAGCAGTTTTCTGGTACAGCTAAACACTGAAGCTTTCTTT
j_call: TRBJ2-6; clone_size: .; d_call: .; v_call: TRBV5-4; cdr3_aa: CASSLSTLPSGANVLTF; cdr3_nt: TGTGCCAGCAGCTTGTCGACACTTCCCTCTGGGGCCAACGTCCTGACTTTC
j_call: TRBJ2-1; clone_size: .; d_call: TRBD2; v_call: TRBV27; cdr3_aa: CASSFGGRADNEQFF; cdr3_nt: TGTGCCAGCAGTTTTGGTGGGAGGGCGGACAATGAGCAGTTCTTC
j_call: TRBJ2-1; clone_size: .; d_call: TRBD1; v_call: TRBV29-1; cdr3_aa: CSVDGQGLSVGINEQFF; cdr3_nt: TGCAGCGTGGACGGACAGGGTCTATCGGTGGGCATCAATGAGCAGTTCTTC
j_call: TRBJ2-3; clone_size: .; d_call: TRBD1; v_call: TRBV4-1; cdr3_aa: CASSPGTGGWDTDTQYF; cdr3_nt: TGCGCCAGCAGCCCAGGGACAGGGGGTTGGGACACAGATACGCAGTATTTT
j_call: TRBJ1-5; clone_size: .; d_call: .; v_call: TRBV29-1; cdr3_aa: CSVSRGSNQPQHF; cdr3_nt: TGCAGCGTTAGTAGGGGTTCTAATCAGCCCCAGCATTTT
j_call: TRBJ2-2; clone_size: .; d_call: .; v_call: TRBV27; cdr3_aa: CASIAAPSNTGELFF; cdr3_nt: TGTGCCAGCATTGCGGCACCTTCGAACACCGGGGAGCTGTTTTTT
j_call: TRBJ2-1; clone_size: once; d_call: .; v_call: TRBV12-5; cdr3_aa: CASGLVETYNEQFF; cdr3_nt: TGTGCTAGTGGTTTGGTCGAGACATACAATGAGCAGTTCTTC
j_call: TRBJ2-5; clone_size: .; d_call: TRBD1; v_call: TRBV24-1; cdr3_aa: CATSDFGTGQETQYF; cdr3_nt: TGTGCCACCAGTGATTTCGGGACAGGGCAAGAGACCCAGTACTTC
j_call: TRBJ2-2; clone_size: .; d_call: TRBD1; v_call: TRBV30; cdr3_aa: CAWSTGAGNTGELFF; cdr3_nt: TGTGCCTGGAGTACAGGGGCAGGGAACACCGGGGAGCTGTTTTTT
j_call: TRBJ2-7; clone_size: .; d_call: .; v_call: TRBV7-9; cdr3_aa: CASSPGGTYEQYF; cdr3_nt: TGTGCCAGCAGCCCGGGGGGCACCTACGAGCAGTACTTC
j_call: TRBJ2-1; clone_size: .; d_call: .; v_call: TRBV7-3; cdr3_aa: CASSRGPGNYEQFF; cdr3_nt: TGTGCCAGCAGCCGAGGACCAGGGAACTATGAGCAGTTCTTC
j_call: TRBJ1-1; clone_size: few; d_call: TRBD1; v_call: TRBV7-9; cdr3_aa: CASSPSGTGGVNTEAFF; cdr3_nt: TGTGCCAGCAGCCCGTCCGGGACAGGGGGTGTGAACACTGAAGCTTTCTTT
j_call: TRBJ2-2; clone_size: once; d_call: .; v_call: TRBV5-4; cdr3_aa: CASSLDQTSNTGELFF; cdr3_nt: TGTGCCAGCAGCTTGGACCAAACCTCGAACACCGGGGAGCTGTTTTTT
j_call: TRBJ2-5; clone_size: .; d_call: TRBD1; v_call: TRBV20-1; cdr3_aa: CSARDRGETQYF; cdr3_nt: TGCAGTGCTAGAGACAGGGGGGAGACCCAGTACTTC
j_call: TRBJ2-7; clone_size: .; d_call: .; v_call: TRBV7-9; cdr3_aa: CASSSGGAETYEQYF; cdr3_nt: TGTGCCAGCAGCTCAGGGGGGGCAGAGACCTACGAGCAGTACTTC
j_call: TRBJ2-7; clone_size: .; d_call: .; v_call: TRBV2; cdr3_aa: CAHQAGYEQYF; cdr3_nt: TGTGCCCACCAGGCGGGATACGAGCAGTACTTC
j_call: TRBJ1-4; clone_size: .; d_call: TRBD1; v_call: TRBV6-1; cdr3_aa: CASILRGGAGEKLFF; cdr3_nt: TGTGCCAGCATCCTTAGAGGGGGCGCCGGGGAAAAACTGTTTTTT
j_call: TRBJ2-5; clone_size: .; d_call: .; v_call: TRBV20-1; cdr3_aa: CSATPEGGVEETQYF; cdr3_nt: TGCAGTGCTACCCCCGAGGGGGGGGTCGAAGAGACCCAGTACTTC
j_call: TRBJ2-5; clone_size: .; d_call: .; v_call: TRBV18; cdr3_aa: CASSPWGGEETQYF; cdr3_nt: TGTGCCAGCTCACCTTGGGGGGGCGAAGAGACCCAGTACTTC
j_call: TRBJ2-7; clone_size: .; d_call: TRBD2; v_call: TRBV14; cdr3_aa: CASSQVEGGPDEQYF; cdr3_nt: TGTGCCAGCAGCCAAGTGGAGGGAGGGCCTGACGAGCAGTACTTC
j_call: TRBJ2-2; clone_size: .; d_call: .; v_call: TRBV30; cdr3_aa: CAWRIVGGAGELFF; cdr3_nt: TGTGCCTGGAGAATTGTAGGGGGAGCCGGGGAGCTGTTTTTT
j_call: TRBJ2-3; clone_size: .; d_call: .; v_call: TRBV12-3/TRBV12-4; cdr3_aa: CASSRDRSTDTQYF; cdr3_nt: TGTGCCAGCAGCCGAGACCGTAGCACAGATACGCAGTATTTT
j_call: TRBJ1-1; clone_size: .; d_call: .; v_call: TRBV11-1; cdr3_aa: CASSSAERATEAFF; cdr3_nt: TGTGCCAGCAGCTCCGCAGAGAGGGCCACTGAAGCTTTCTTT
j_call: TRBJ2-5; clone_size: .; d_call: TRBD1; v_call: TRBV27; cdr3_aa: CASSSVGQIQETQYF; cdr3_nt: TGTGCCAGCAGCTCCGTGGGACAGATACAAGAGACCCAGTACTTC
j_call: TRBJ2-7; clone_size: .; d_call: .; v_call: TRBV11-3; cdr3_aa: CASSLGGTNYEQYF; cdr3_nt: TGTGCCAGCAGCTTAGGCGGGACGAACTACGAGCAGTACTTC
j_call: TRBJ2-7; clone_size: once; d_call: .; v_call: TRBV7-9; cdr3_aa: CASSSGSNYEQYF; cdr3_nt: TGTGCCAGCAGCTCGGGATCCAACTACGAGCAGTACTTC
j_call: TRBJ2-7; clone_size: .; d_call: TRBD1; v_call: TRBV2; cdr3_aa: CASQDRGYNEQYF; cdr3_nt: TGTGCCAGCCAGGACAGGGGGTATAACGAGCAGTACTTC
j_call: TRBJ1-2; clone_size: .; d_call: TRBD1; v_call: TRBV20-1; cdr3_aa: CSGEDRENTF; cdr3_nt: TGCAGCGGGGAGGACAGGGAGAACACCTTC
j_call: TRBJ2-2; clone_size: .; d_call: .; v_call: TRBV2; cdr3_aa: CASSERAGATGELFF; cdr3_nt: TGTGCCAGCAGTGAACGGGCGGGGGCCACCGGGGAGCTGTTTTTT
j_call: TRBJ1-1; clone_size: .; d_call: .; v_call: TRBV7-9; cdr3_aa: CASSPRVRNTEAFF; cdr3_nt: TGTGCCAGCAGCCCTCGGGTCCGAAACACTGAAGCTTTCTTT
j_call: TRBJ1-5; clone_size: once; d_call: .; v_call: TRBV30; cdr3_aa: CAWSGHTQPQHF; cdr3_nt: TGTGCCTGGAGTGGACACACTCAGCCCCAGCATTTT
j_call: TRBJ2-7; clone_size: once; d_call: TRBD1; v_call: TRBV27; cdr3_aa: CASSSGTGDYEQYF; cdr3_nt: TGTGCCAGCAGTTCCGGGACAGGGGACTACGAGCAGTACTTC
j_call: TRBJ2-6; clone_size: .; d_call: TRBD1; v_call: TRBV27; cdr3_aa: CASSLRGQATFTVLTF; cdr3_nt: TGTGCCAGCAGTTTACGGGGACAGGCCACTTTTACCGTCCTGACTTTC
j_call: TRBJ2-5; clone_size: .; d_call: .; v_call: TRBV6-6; cdr3_aa: CASSYGEETQYF; cdr3_nt: TGTGCCAGCAGTTACGGGGAAGAGACCCAGTACTTC
j_call: TRBJ2-5; clone_size: .; d_call: .; v_call: TRBV7-3; cdr3_aa: CASSLAAVGETQYF; cdr3_nt: TGTGCCAGCAGCTTAGCTGCGGTGGGAGAGACCCAGTACTTC
j_call: TRBJ1-2; clone_size: few; d_call: .; v_call: TRBV6-5; cdr3_aa: CASSWGRGGGYTF; cdr3_nt: TGTGCCAGCAGTTGGGGGAGGGGCGGTGGCTACACCTTC
j_call: TRBJ2-3; clone_size: .; d_call: .; v_call: TRBV6-5; cdr3_aa: CASSPTGEGDTQYF; cdr3_nt: TGTGCCAGCAGTCCGACAGGGGAGGGAGATACGCAGTATTTT